The sequence of this T cell receptor (beta chain) was determined in a study of shared clonotypes between healthy human individuals. TCRdb keeps only in-frame clones here, not all; method: immunoSEQ multiplex PCR. The sample has more than 2,000,000 clones, 90% to 95% seen once. CDR1 and CDR2 (germline): LGHNA, YNFKEQ. The CDR3 is made up of 14 amino acids. The V end was cut by 6 bases, the J end by 5 bases, with 16 bases between. This clone is a singleton in its sample. V gene TRBV4-2 combines with J gene TRBJ1-1; D might be TRBD1 (5 bases). The material sequenced was naive CD4+ T cells from PBMCs. Subset meaning: CD45RA+ positively selected. This TCR was sampled from a man aged 18 to 29 in good health. Some clones in this sample may be carry-over from other donors' samples. The CDR3 coding sequence is TGTGCCAGCAGGGGGGAAACGGGTGGGACTGAAGCTTTCTTT. Translated: CASRGETGGTEAFF.